This T cell receptor beta chain was sequenced during a study of cytomegalovirus exposure and HLA in healthy donors. Overall study findings and caveats: Both high specificity and high sensitivity reportedly marked the classifier's diagnosis of cytomegalovirus status. Among the CMV-associated chains, three were confirmed in vitro as specific for CMV antigens.

Note on this clone: Its specificity is not known.

PCR amplification relied on 60 Vbeta primers (plus 13 Jbeta primers). The table came from immunoSEQ multiplex PCR; TCRdb's copy has only in-frame clones and leaves some out. The sample shows 200,000 or so clones, 60% to 80% of them seen only once. The clonotype comes from a male donor in good health and CMV-seronegative. Material for sequencing was PBMCs.

The CDR3 nucleotides are TGTGCCAGTACAGACAGGGTTTGGGCAGATACGCAGTATTTT. Its translation is CASTDRVWADTQYF. The gene calls are TRBV19 and TRBJ2-3, with 7 bases aligning to TRBD1. The CDR3 runs to 14 residues. Germline CDR1 reads LNHDA; CDR2 reads SQIVND (reference sequence). The V gene end was trimmed by 7 bases and the J gene end by 4 bases; junction bases not matched to a gene: 8.